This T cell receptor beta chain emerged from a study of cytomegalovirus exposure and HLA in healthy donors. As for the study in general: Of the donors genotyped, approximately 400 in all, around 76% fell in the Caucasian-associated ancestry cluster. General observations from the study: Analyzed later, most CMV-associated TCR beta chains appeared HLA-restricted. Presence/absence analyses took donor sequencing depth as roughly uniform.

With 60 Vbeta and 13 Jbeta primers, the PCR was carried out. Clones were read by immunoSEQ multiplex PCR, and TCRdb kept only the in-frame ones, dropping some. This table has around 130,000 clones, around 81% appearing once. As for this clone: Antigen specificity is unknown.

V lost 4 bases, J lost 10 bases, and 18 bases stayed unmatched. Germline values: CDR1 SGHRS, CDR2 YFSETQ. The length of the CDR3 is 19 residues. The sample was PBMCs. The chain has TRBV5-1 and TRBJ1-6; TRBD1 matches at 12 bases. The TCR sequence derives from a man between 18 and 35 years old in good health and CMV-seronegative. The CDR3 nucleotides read TGCGCCAGCAGCCCCGGGACAGGGGGCTTTAAGATGGGAGGGTCACCCCTCCACTTT. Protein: CASSPGTGGFKMGGSPLHF.